Below, 32 T cell receptor beta chains from the same sample are listed, as sequenced in a study of blood T cell repertoires in COVID-19. The protocol was immunoSEQ multiplex PCR, while the TCRdb copy is restricted to in-frame clones and leaves out a portion. The sample includes some 220,000 clones, 84% seen only once; the top ten take 9.7%. Sequencing used peripheral blood. These receptors were collected from a man aged 45-60 years with active or convalescent COVID-19.

Only one count was recorded for this clone. The V gene is TRBV10-3, the J gene TRBJ1-5; 11 bases are a match to TRBD1. In germline, CDR1 is ENHRY, CDR2 SYGVKD. The CDR3 length is 15 residues. V was clipped by 6 bases and J by 6 bases; unmatched bases: 7. The CDR3 region has the DNA TGTGCCATCAGCGGGACAGGGGGATCAGGTCAGCCCCAGCATTTT. Translated: CAISGTGGSGQPQHF.

This clone showed up just once. The V and J genes are TRBV7-2 and TRBJ2-5; 12 positions match TRBD1. CDR1 and CDR2 (germline): SGHTA, FQGNSA. V was pared by 3 bases and J by 5 bases, with 4 bases of the junction left unmatched. The CDR3 is 15 residues long. The CDR3 DNA sequence: TGTGCCAGCAGCTTGGTAGGGACAGGGGGCGAGACCCAGTACTTC. As protein: CASSLVGTGGETQYF.

The chain links TRBV18 to TRBJ1-5; 10 bases fit TRBD1. J gave up 7 bases and V 4 bases, and 7 bases lay outside the gene matches. The V gene's germline CDR1 is KGHSH and CDR2 LQKENI. The length of the CDR3 is 15 residues. The CDR3 DNA reads as TGTGCCAGCTCACGGGACCCGGACAGGGGGCAGCCCCAGCATTTT. This encodes CASSRDPDRGQPQHF.

The rearrangement joins TRBV4-2 to TRBJ1-4, with 7 bases fitting TRBD1. This CDR3 is built from 14 residues. Germline values: CDR1 LGHNA, CDR2 YNFKEQ. J was trimmed by 4 bases and V by 4 bases; bases with no gene match: 3. In DNA, the CDR3 is TGTGCCAGCAGCCCTGGGACAGTTAATGAAAAACTGTTTTTT. Amino acid sequence: CASSPGTVNEKLFF.

V and J are TRBV15 and TRBJ2-5, with 7 bases lining up with TRBD1. The germline gives CDR1 LNHNV, CDR2 YYDKDF (reference sequence). The CDR3 totals 14 residues. J lost 4 bases, V lost 6 bases, and 8 bases had no gene match. The CDR3 region is CATRNTGDGETQYF. The CDR3 DNA reads as TGTGCCACCAGAAACACAGGGGACGGAGAGACCCAGTACTTC.

V is TRBV5-5 and J is TRBJ1-2; no firm D call. CDR3 length: 15 amino acids. The germline V gene has CDR1 SGHKS and CDR2 YYEKEE (reference sequence). V was shortened by 1 base and J by 6 bases, with 16 bases between the two germline ends. As DNA, the CDR3 is TGTGCCAGCAGCTTGCCCCAGTGGGCAGTGGATGGCTACACCTTC. Its protein product is CASSLPQWAVDGYTF.

The chain links TRBV7-2 to TRBJ2-3, with D perhaps TRBD2 (5 bases). CDR1 and CDR2 from the germline V gene are SGHTA and FQGNSA. The CDR3 length is 16 residues. Trimming took off 5 bases at V and 6 bases at J, with 21 bases between the two ends. The CDR3 coding sequence is TGTGCCAGCAGCCCCTCGGGTAGTCGGAGGAGGGATACGCAGTATTTT. Its protein is CASSPSGSRRRDTQYF.

V usage is TRBV28 and J usage is TRBJ1-2; 12 bases fit TRBD1. From germline, CDR1 is MDHEN and CDR2 SYDVKM. V shed 6 bases, J shed 6 bases, and the junction held 17 bases outside the gene matches. The CDR3 has 18 amino acids. In DNA form, the CDR3 reads TGTGCCAGCAGGCGTGGCTACCGGGACAGGGGGCGCGTGGATGGCTACACCTTC. Its translation: CASRRGYRDRGRVDGYTF.

The rearrangement joins TRBV7-2 to TRBJ1-3; D not certain. Per the germline V gene, CDR1 is SGHTA and CDR2 is FQGNSA. The CDR3 is made up of 14 amino acids. Trimming took 3 bases from V and 0 from J, leaving 6 bases between them. The CDR3 DNA is TGTGCCAGCAGCTTGCCAGGCTCTGGAAACACCATATATTTT. Translating it yields CASSLPGSGNTIYF.

The J gene is TRBJ1-2, the V gene TRBV28; TRBD1 agrees at 7 bases. Germline-derived CDR1 and CDR2 are MDHEN and SYDVKM. The V segment lost 2 bases and the J segment 3 bases; nucleotides outside the gene matches: 12. The CDR3 spans 17 residues. Here the CDR3 reads CASSLAPASQGYYGYTF. In DNA form, the CDR3 reads TGTGCCAGCAGTTTAGCCCCCGCATCACAGGGGTACTATGGCTACACCTTC.

V is TRBV6-5 and J is TRBJ1-1, with TRBD1 as a possible D gene (5 bases). The CDR3 has 15 amino acids. Per germline, CDR1 MNHEY and CDR2 SVGAGI. Trimming stripped 6 bases from V and 1 base from J, with 15 bases between. The CDR3 spells CASSPPGGSNTEAFF. The DNA of the CDR3 is TGTGCCAGCAGCCCACCCGGGGGTTCGAACACTGAAGCTTTCTTT.

The chain employs TRBV10-3 and TRBJ1-2; TRBD1 agrees at 7 bases. This CDR3 region has 14 residues. Per germline, CDR1 ENHRY and CDR2 SYGVKD. V was pared by 7 bases and J by 3 bases, with 8 bases of the junction left unmatched. The CDR3 here is CAINGDRDDYGYTF. DNA for the CDR3: TGTGCCATCAATGGTGACAGGGACGACTATGGCTACACCTTC.

The J gene is TRBJ2-7, the V gene TRBV18; perhaps TRBD1 as D (6 bases). This CDR3 comprises 15 residues. V lost 3 bases, J lost 3 bases, and 15 bases lay in between. CDR1 is KGHSH and CDR2 is LQKENI in the germline V gene. Here the CDR3 DNA reads TGTGCCAGCTCACCGGGGGCGACCCCCAACTACGAGCAGTACGTC. Protein product: CASSPGATPNYEQYV.

The chain uses TRBV4-1 and TRBJ2-7, with TRBD1 as a possible D gene (6 bases). Germline lookup yields CDR1 MGHRA and CDR2 YSYEKL. CDR3 size: 15 residues. V lost 3 bases and J lost 3, with 15 bases in between. The CDR3 DNA sequence: TGCGCCAGCAGCCAGACAAGGGACAATTTCTACGAGCAGTACTTC. It translates to CASSQTRDNFYEQYF.

The V call is TRBV18, the J call TRBJ1-5; D is possibly TRBD1 (6 bases). The germline gives CDR1 KGHSH, CDR2 LQKENI. The CDR3 totals 14 residues. V gave up 3 bases and J gave up 6 bases, with 12 bases separating them. CDR3: CASSPKGGGQPQHF. The DNA of the CDR3 is TGTGCCAGCTCACCGAAAGGGGGGGGTCAGCCCCAGCATTTT.

The chain uses TRBV28 and TRBJ1-4, with TRBD1 matching 9 bases. This CDR3 is 14 amino acids long. The V segment lost 7 bases and the J segment 8 bases; nucleotides outside the gene matches: 8. Germline CDR1 MDHEN, CDR2 SYDVKM. The CDR3 DNA reads as TGTGCCAGCATCCAGGGAGGGACAGGGGAAAAACTGTTTTTT. Encoded protein: CASIQGGTGEKLFF.

This clone was detected a few times. The chain uses TRBV3-1 (or the pseudogene TRBV3-2) and TRBJ1-1; TRBD1 agrees at 8 bases. Losses at the gene ends were 4 bases for V and 5 bases for J; bases not matched to a gene: 6. The CDR3 is 14 amino acids. CDR1 is LGHDT and CDR2 is YNNKEL in the germline V gene (reference sequence). The CDR3 DNA sequence: TGTGCCAGCAGCCTCATCAGGGGGCAAACTGAAGCTTTCTTT. It is translated as CASSLIRGQTEAFF.

This sequence joins TRBV10-2 and TRBJ2-5, with TRBD2 identical over 8 bases. The germline gives CDR1 WSHSY, CDR2 SAAADI. CDR3 length: 15 amino acids. V lost 6 bases and J lost 5; bases outside the gene matches: 11. CDR3 amino acids: CASRRTRTSWETQYF. The CDR3 DNA follows: TGCGCCAGCAGGCGAACCAGGACTAGCTGGGAGACCCAGTACTTC.

The J gene is TRBJ1-1, the V gene TRBV7-2; D perhaps matches TRBD1 (5 bases). V dropped 5 bases and J dropped 2 bases, with 9 bases sitting between them. Germline CDR1 reads SGHTA; CDR2 reads FQGNSA. This CDR3 has 13 residues. In nucleotides, the CDR3 is TGTGCCAGCAGCCAGGGATTTAACACTGAAGCTTTCTTT. Translation gives CASSQGFNTEAFF.

The genes are TRBV6-2 or TRBV6-3 and TRBJ2-7; D ambiguous. Germline CDR1 is MNHEY and CDR2 is SVGEGT. The V gene lost 5 bases and the J gene lost 2 bases, with 10 bases spanning the gap. The CDR3 consists of 13 residues. In nucleotides, the CDR3 is TGTGCCAGCAGTGAGGTATTAGCCTACGAGCAGTACGTC. It translates to CASSEVLAYEQYV.

This clone appeared once. V is TRBV18 and J is TRBJ2-7, with 11 bases fitting TRBD1. The CDR3 totals 15 residues. Germline CDR1 reads KGHSH; CDR2 reads LQKENI. Germline trimming cut 0 bases from V and 6 bases from J; bases unmatched to any gene: 4. DNA of the CDR3: TGTGCCAGCTCACCACCGGGACAGGGGGGCCGCGAGCAGTACTTC. This encodes CASSPPGQGGREQYF.

The chain is built from TRBV7-2 and TRBJ2-1, with TRBD2 as a possible D gene (6 bases). Looked up from germline, CDR1 is SGHTA and CDR2 is FQGNSA. This CDR3 is 15 amino acids long. Trimming removed 5 bases at V and 5 bases at J, with 16 bases between. The DNA of the CDR3 is TGTGCCAGCAGCGGATGGGTGGGAGGACACAATGAGCAGTTCTTC. Protein: CASSGWVGGHNEQFF.

This rearrangement joins TRBV4-1 to TRBJ1-2; D gene uncertain. Trimming shortened V by 1 base and J by 1 base, and 10 bases separated the two germline ends. The germline CDR1 and CDR2 sequences are MGHRA and YSYEKL. The CDR3 sequence is 15 residues long. The CDR3 protein is CASSQGEWDNYGYTF. In DNA form, the CDR3 reads TGCGCCAGCAGCCAAGGGGAGTGGGATAACTATGGCTACACCTTC.

This clone was found once. V usage is TRBV2 and J usage is TRBJ1-4; D might be TRBD1 (5 bases). Per germline, CDR1 SNHLY and CDR2 FYNNEI. V lost 6 bases and J lost 6, with 14 bases in between. CDR3 length: 14 residues. CDR3 DNA: TGTGCCAGCAGCGGGGAGGGGACCTATGAAAAACTGTTTTTT. This encodes CASSGEGTYEKLFF.

The CDR3 loop reads CASSFSSSNQPQHF. The CDR3 DNA is TGTGCCAGCAGCTTTTCCAGTAGCAATCAGCCCCAGCATTTT. This chain connects TRBV7-9 to TRBJ1-5; D gene uncertain. CDR1 is SEHNR, CDR2 FQNEAQ, per germline (reference sequence). Trimming pared 3 bases from V and 0 bases from J, leaving 6 bases between. The CDR3 contains 14 residues.

The chain combines TRBV3-1 (or the pseudogene TRBV3-2) with TRBJ2-7; D is possibly TRBD2 (5 bases). The CDR3 runs to 15 residues. The V gene lost 1 base and the J gene lost 1 base, with 11 bases spanning the gap. Germline V gives CDR1 LGHDT, CDR2 YNNKEL (reference sequence). The CDR3 DNA reads TGTGCCAGCAGCCAAGCTAGCTTTATTTCCTACGAGCAGTACGTC. The encoded protein is CASSQASFISYEQYV.

V is TRBV3-1 (or the pseudogene TRBV3-2) and J is TRBJ1-2, with unresolved D. The V end lost 0 bases, the J end lost 8 bases, and 10 bases lay between the germline ends. Germline CDR1 and CDR2: LGHDT and YNNKEL (reference sequence). This CDR3 has 13 residues. Written as DNA, the CDR3 is TGTGCCAGCAGCCAAGATCCAGGCGTCGGCTACACCTTC. Translating gives CASSQDPGVGYTF.

The chain is built from TRBV19 and TRBJ1-5, with D uncertain. The V end lost 3 bases, the J end lost 4 bases, and 7 bases lay between the germline ends. The CDR3 sequence is 13 residues long. Germline assignment: CDR1 LNHDA and CDR2 SQIVND (reference sequence). CDR3: CASSIGPNQPQHF. The DNA for the CDR3 is TGTGCCAGTAGTATTGGGCCGAATCAGCCCCAGCATTTT.

This clone turned up a few times. V usage is TRBV27 and J usage is TRBJ2-7, with TRBD2 as a possible D gene (7 bases). V shed 6 bases and J shed 3 bases, with 15 bases lying between them. The CDR3 is 14 residues long. Germline V CDR1 and CDR2: MNHEY, SMNVEV (reference sequence). In DNA, the CDR3 is TGTGCCAGCAGCCCGGGGAGGGGGGGCTACGAGCAGTACGTC. It translates to CASSPGRGGYEQYV.

The V gene is TRBV7-2, the J gene TRBJ2-1, with D unclear. Trimming took 5 bases from V and 8 from J, leaving 16 bases between them. This CDR3 has 14 residues. CDR1 and CDR2 (germline): SGHTA, FQGNSA. The CDR3 DNA reads as TGTGCCAGCAGCCGTGCTCGGAGCCTCCATGAGCAGTTCTTC. It translates to CASSRARSLHEQFF.

The chain uses TRBV5-5 and TRBJ2-3, with 15 nucleotides matching TRBD2. The CDR3 has 16 residues. The germline gives CDR1 SGHKS, CDR2 YYEKEE (reference sequence). Trimming at V came to 3 bases and at J to 4 bases, leaving 3 bases not matched to a gene. CDR3 residues: CASSWTSGGAADTQYF. The CDR3 DNA reads TGTGCCAGCAGCTGGACTAGCGGGGGGGCGGCAGATACGCAGTATTTT.

The chain has TRBV24-1 and TRBJ1-5, with TRBD1 as a possible D gene (6 bases). Germline values: CDR1 KGHDR, CDR2 SFDVKD. The CDR3 is made up of 13 amino acids. Trimming cost V 7 bases and J 4 bases, with 10 bases left between them. CDR3 amino acids: CATSQGFNQPQHF. The CDR3 DNA reads as TGTGCCACCAGCCAGGGGTTTAATCAGCCCCAGCATTTT.